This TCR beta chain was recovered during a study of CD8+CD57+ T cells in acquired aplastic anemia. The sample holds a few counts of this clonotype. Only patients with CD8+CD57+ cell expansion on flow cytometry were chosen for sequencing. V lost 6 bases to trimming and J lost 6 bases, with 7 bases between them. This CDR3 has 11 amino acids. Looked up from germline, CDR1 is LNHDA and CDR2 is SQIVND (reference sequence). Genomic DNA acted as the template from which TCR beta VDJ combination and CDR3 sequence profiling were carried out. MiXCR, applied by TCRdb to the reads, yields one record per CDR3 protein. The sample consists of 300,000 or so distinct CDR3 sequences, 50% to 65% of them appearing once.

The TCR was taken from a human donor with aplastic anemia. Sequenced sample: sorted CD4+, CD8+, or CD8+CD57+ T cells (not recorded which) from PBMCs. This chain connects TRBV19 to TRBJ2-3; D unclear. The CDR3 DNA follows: TGTGCCAGTAGCTACGGGGATACGCAGTATTTT. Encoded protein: CASSYGDTQYF.